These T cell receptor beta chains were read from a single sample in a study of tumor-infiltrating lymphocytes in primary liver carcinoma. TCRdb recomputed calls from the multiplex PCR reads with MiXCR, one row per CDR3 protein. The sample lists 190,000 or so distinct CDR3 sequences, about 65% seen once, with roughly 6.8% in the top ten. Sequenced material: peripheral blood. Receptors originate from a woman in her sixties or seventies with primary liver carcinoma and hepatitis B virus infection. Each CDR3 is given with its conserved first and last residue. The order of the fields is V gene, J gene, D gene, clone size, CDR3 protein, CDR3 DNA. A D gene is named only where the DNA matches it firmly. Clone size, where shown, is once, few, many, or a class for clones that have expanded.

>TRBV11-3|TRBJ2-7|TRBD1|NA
CVSSIRQGAYEQYF
TGTGTCAGCAGCATTCGACAGGGGGCCTACGAGCAGTACTTC
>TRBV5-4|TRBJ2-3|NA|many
CASKAVTDTQYF
TGTGCCAGCAAAGCGGTCACAGATACGCAGTATTTT
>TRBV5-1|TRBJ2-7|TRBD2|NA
CASSPSSGSREQYF
TGCGCCAGCAGCCCATCTAGCGGGAGTCGCGAGCAGTACTTC
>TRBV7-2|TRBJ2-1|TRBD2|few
CASSARTSGSNEQFF
TGTGCCAGCAGCGCCAGGACTAGCGGGAGTAATGAGCAGTTCTTC
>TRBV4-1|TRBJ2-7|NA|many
CASSQDQTMQYF
TGCGCCAGCAGCCAAGATCAAACTATGCAGTACTTC
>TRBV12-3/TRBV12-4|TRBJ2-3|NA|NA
CASSNVQTSTDTQYF
TGTGCCAGCAGTAACGTCCAAACTAGCACAGATACGCAGTATTTT
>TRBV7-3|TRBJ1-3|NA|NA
CASSIGPGGGNTIYF
TGTGCCAGCAGCATCGGACCAGGCGGCGGAAACACCATATATTTT
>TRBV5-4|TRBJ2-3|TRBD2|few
CASSARTSRVADTQYF
TGTGCCAGCAGCGCCCGGACTAGTCGGGTCGCAGATACGCAGTATTTT
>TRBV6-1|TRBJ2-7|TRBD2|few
CASRMKRESYEQYF
TGTGCCAGCAGGATGAAGCGGGAGTCCTACGAGCAGTACTTC
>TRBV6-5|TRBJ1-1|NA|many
CASSFLTGHTEAFF
TGTGCCAGCAGTTTCCTCACAGGTCACACTGAAGCTTTCTTT
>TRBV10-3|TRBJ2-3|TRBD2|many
CAIGTSASTDTQYF
TGTGCCATTGGGACTAGCGCCAGCACAGATACGCAGTATTTT
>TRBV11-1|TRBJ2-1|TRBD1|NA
CASSSDRVHEQFF
TGTGCCAGCAGCTCGGACAGGGTGCATGAGCAGTTCTTC
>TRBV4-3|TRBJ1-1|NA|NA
CASSQANRKNTEAFF
TGCGCCAGCAGCCAAGCGAACAGGAAGAACACTGAAGCTTTCTTT
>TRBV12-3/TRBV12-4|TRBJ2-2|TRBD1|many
CASSPTTGTGVTGELFF
TGTGCCAGCAGCCCAACTACCGGGACAGGGGTCACCGGGGAGCTGTTTTTT
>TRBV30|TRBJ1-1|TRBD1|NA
CAWSSRGTGLTEAFF
TGTGCCTGGAGTTCACGGGGGACAGGGCTTACTGAAGCTTTCTTT
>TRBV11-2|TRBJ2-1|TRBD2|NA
CASSRRLAGWPGDEHFF
TGTGCCAGTAGCAGGAGACTAGCGGGATGGCCGGGGGATGAGCACTTCTTC
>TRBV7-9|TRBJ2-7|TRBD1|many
CASSLARDRDEQYF
TGTGCCAGCAGCTTAGCGCGGGACAGGGACGAGCAGTACTTC
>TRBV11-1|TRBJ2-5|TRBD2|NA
CACSLGATSLGGREDTQYF
TGTGCCTGCAGCTTAGGAGCTACCTCCCTTGGCGGGAGGGAAGATACCCAGTACTTC
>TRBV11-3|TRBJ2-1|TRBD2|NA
CASSFRPGAGYNEQFF
TGTGCTAGCAGCTTTCGGCCGGGAGCGGGGTACAATGAGCAGTTCTTC
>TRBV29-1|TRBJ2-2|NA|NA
CSVRGDTNTRELFF
TGCAGCGTCAGGGGGGATACGAACACCAGGGAGCTGTTTTTT
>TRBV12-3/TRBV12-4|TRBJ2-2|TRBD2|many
CASSLRLAGGLRTGELFF
TGTGCCAGCAGTTTACGGCTAGCGGGAGGGCTTCGGACCGGGGAGCTGTTTTTT
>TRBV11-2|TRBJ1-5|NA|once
CASSVMFDQPQHF
TGCGCCAGCAGCGTCATGTTTGATCAGCCCCAGCATTTT
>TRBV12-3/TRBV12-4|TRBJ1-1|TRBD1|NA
CASSPDLTGIGTTEAFF
TGTGCCAGCAGCCCCGACCTGACAGGGATTGGGACCACTGAAGCTTTCTTT
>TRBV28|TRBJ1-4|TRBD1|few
CASSPGGLEKLFF
TGTGCCAGCAGCCCAGGGGGCCTTGAAAAACTGTTTTTT
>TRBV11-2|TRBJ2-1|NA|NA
CASSLEGSIDEQFF
TGTGCCAGCAGCTTAGAGGGAAGTATCGATGAGCAGTTCTTC
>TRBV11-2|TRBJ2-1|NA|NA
CASRLGQNNEQFF
TGTGCTAGCAGATTAGGGCAGAACAATGAGCAGTTCTTC